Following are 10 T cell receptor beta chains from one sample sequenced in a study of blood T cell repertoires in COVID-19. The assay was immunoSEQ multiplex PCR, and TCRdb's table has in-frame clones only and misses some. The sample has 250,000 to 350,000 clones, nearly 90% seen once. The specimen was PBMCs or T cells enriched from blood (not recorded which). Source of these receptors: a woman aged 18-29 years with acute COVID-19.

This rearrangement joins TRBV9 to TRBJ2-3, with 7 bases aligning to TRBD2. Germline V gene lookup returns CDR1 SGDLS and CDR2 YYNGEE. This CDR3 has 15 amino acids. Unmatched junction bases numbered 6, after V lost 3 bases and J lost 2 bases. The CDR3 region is CASSASGLHTDTQYF. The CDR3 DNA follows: TGTGCCAGCAGCGCATCGGGACTACACACAGATACGCAGTATTTT.

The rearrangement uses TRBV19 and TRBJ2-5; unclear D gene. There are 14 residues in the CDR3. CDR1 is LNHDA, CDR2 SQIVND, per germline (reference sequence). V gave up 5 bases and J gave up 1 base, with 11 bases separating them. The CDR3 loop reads CASSAITRQETQYF. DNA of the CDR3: TGTGCCAGTAGTGCAATAACACGCCAAGAGACCCAGTACTTC.

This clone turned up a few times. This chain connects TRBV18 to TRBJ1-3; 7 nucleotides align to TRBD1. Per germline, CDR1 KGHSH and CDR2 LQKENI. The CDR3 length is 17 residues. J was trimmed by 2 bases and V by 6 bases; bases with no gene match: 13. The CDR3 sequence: CASSTGWDRSAGNTIYF. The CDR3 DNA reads TGTGCCAGCTCTACTGGATGGGACAGAAGCGCTGGAAACACCATATATTTT.

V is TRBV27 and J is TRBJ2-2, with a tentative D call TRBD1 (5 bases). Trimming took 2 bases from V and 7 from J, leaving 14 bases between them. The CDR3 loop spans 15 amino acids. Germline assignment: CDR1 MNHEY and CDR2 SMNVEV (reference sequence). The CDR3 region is CASSLRLRGNGELFF. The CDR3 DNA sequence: TGTGCCAGCAGTTTACGATTAAGGGGCAACGGGGAGCTGTTTTTT.

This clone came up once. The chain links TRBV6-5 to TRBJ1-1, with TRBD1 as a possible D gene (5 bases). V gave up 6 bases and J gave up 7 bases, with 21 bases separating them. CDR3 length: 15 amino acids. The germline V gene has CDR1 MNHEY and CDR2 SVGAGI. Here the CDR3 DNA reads TGTGCCAGCAGCCAACCTTCCCCAGGGTCTGGTGAAGCTTTCTTT. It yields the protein CASSQPSPGSGEAFF.

The CDR3 DNA is TGCGCCAGCAGATCAACTAGTAACGAGCAGTACTTC. Amino acid sequence: CASRSTSNEQYF. The genes are TRBV5-1 and TRBJ2-7; D may be TRBD2 (5 bases). Germline V gene lookup returns CDR1 SGHRS and CDR2 YFSETQ. The V end lost 5 bases, the J end lost 5 bases, and 11 bases lay between the germline ends. The CDR3 covers 12 residues.

This chain's CDR3 is CATSRVVTGYQPQHF. The CDR3, as DNA: TGTGCCACCAGCAGAGTAGTGACAGGGTATCAGCCCCAGCATTTT. This chain uses TRBV15 with TRBJ1-5, with TRBD1 matching 7 bases. Germline V lookup: CDR1 LNHNV, CDR2 YYDKDF (reference sequence). Trimming at V came to 1 base and at J to 5 bases, leaving 5 bases not matched to a gene. The CDR3 is 15 residues long.

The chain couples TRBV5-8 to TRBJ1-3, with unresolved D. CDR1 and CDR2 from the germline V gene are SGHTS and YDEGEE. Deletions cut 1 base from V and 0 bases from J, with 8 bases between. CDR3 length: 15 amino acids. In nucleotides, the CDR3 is TGTGCCAGCAGCTTGCGGGTGAGCTCTGGAAACACCATATATTTT. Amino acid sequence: CASSLRVSSGNTIYF.

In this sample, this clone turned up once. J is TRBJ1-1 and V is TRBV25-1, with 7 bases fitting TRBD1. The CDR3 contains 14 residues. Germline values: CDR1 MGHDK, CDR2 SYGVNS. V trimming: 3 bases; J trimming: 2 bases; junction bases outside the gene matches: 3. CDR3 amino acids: CASSEWDSNTEAFF. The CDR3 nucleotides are TGTGCCAGCAGTGAGTGGGACAGCAACACTGAAGCTTTCTTT.

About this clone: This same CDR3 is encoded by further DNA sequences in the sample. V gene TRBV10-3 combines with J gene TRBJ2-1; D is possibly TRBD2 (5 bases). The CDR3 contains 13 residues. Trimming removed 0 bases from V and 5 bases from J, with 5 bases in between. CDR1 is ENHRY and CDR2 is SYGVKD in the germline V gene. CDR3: CAISESRDNEQFF. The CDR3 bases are TGTGCCATCAGTGAGTCGAGGGACAATGAGCAGTTCTTC.